This T cell receptor (beta chain) originates from a study of cytomegalovirus exposure and HLA in healthy donors. This PCR relied on a set of 60 Vbeta primers and 13 Jbeta primers. Repertoires were generated with immunoSEQ multiplex PCR, while TCRdb's copy carries only in-frame clones and drops some. The sample has about 93,000 clones; 80% are singletons. Findings of the study overall: Investigators reported over 150 TCR beta chains as tied to cytomegalovirus. Later analysis identified about 17,000 TCR beta sequences associated with HLA alleles, using a false discovery rate threshold of 0.05. Accurate prediction of HLA-A and HLA-B alleles (for most subjects) was reportedly achieved from TCR beta sequences. It was likely that a cluster of highly shared sequence variants was a sequencing artifact.

Germline V gene lookup returns CDR1 SGHAT and CDR2 FQNNGV. This CDR3 region has 14 residues. The V and J ends lost 0 bases and 9 bases respectively, with 12 bases between them. This clone came up once. Antigen specificity is unknown. The V call is TRBV11-2, the J call TRBJ2-1; tentative D call: TRBD2 (5 bases). This TCR derives from a man aged 25 to 45 in good health and CMV-seronegative. Sequenced: PBMCs. CDR3 DNA: TGTGCCAGCAGCTTAGATGCCGGGATAACTGAGCAGTTCTTC. As protein: CASSLDAGITEQFF.